This paragraph reports one T cell receptor beta chain. TCRdb's copy holds only in-frame clones and misses some; the assay was immunoSEQ multiplex PCR. Of 150,000 to 200,000 clones listed, about 83% are singletons. The source of the sample is a study of cytomegalovirus exposure and HLA in healthy donors. The germline V gene has CDR1 MNHNY and CDR2 SVGAGI (reference sequence). There are 13 residues in the CDR3. With 2 bases removed from V and 1 base from J, the gap between germline ends came to 5 bases. The chain links TRBV6-6 to TRBJ1-1; D is unclear. This receptor was obtained from a woman between 18 and 29 years old in good health and CMV-seronegative. Sequencing was carried out using PBMCs. The CDR3 nucleotides are TGTGCCAGCAGTTACCCGGGGAACACTGAAGCTTTCTTT. It specifies CASSYPGNTEAFF.